This T cell receptor beta chain emerged from a study of early T cells in non-severe SARS-CoV-2 infection. Study-wide context: With bulk RNA from unsorted whole blood as input, sequencing yielded unpaired chains.

Per germline, CDR1 MNHEY and CDR2 SVGAGI. The length of the CDR3 is 13 residues. V dropped 3 bases and J dropped 11 bases, with 16 bases sitting between them. Findings and limits, study-wide: Reliance on VDJdb matching favored anti-spike CD8 responses; private and CD4 specificities were missed.

This clonotype showed up just a few times. Its specificity is not known. Unique molecular identifiers (one per individual cDNA molecule) were attached. In TCRdb, the 5' RACE reads were re-called with MiXCR into one record per CDR3 protein. The sample lists about 64,000 distinct CDR3 sequences, around 14% occurring once. The V call is TRBV6-5, the J call TRBJ1-1; a weak D match, TRBD1 (5 bases). Sequencing used whole blood. This TCR derives from an adult who was a healthcare worker with PCR-confirmed SARS-CoV-2 infection or an uninfected control (not recorded which). This CDR3 is CASSYGRGFGAFF. Here the CDR3 DNA reads TGTGCCAGCAGTTATGGCCGGGGCTTTGGGGCTTTCTTT.